These 27 T cell receptor beta chains share one sample of origin, sequenced in a study of blood T cell repertoires in COVID-19. Some clones are missing from TCRdb's copy, which holds only in-frame ones; the method was immunoSEQ multiplex PCR. Among 40,000 to 50,000 clones, about nine tenths were seen once, and the ten largest hold around 20%. The sequenced sample was peripheral blood. These receptors all stem from a man in his 70s with active COVID-19.

DNA for the CDR3: TGTGCCAGCAGCCGGGGACAGGGGAGCACAGATACGCAGTATTTT. Protein sequence: CASSRGQGSTDTQYF. V and J are TRBV6-5 and TRBJ2-3; 10 positions agree with TRBD1. The CDR3 length is 15 residues. V dropped 6 bases and J dropped 0; count of bases not matched to a gene: 3. Germline CDR1 and CDR2: MNHEY and SVGAGI.

The CDR3 bases are TGTGCCAGCAGCTTAGCGAGGAGCTCTGGGGCCAACGTCCTGACTTTC. Its protein product is CASSLARSSGANVLTF. The chain combines TRBV7-9 with TRBJ2-6; D unresolved. Between the trimmed V and J ends, which lost 0 bases and 0 bases, there was a span of 6 bases. The CDR3 covers 16 residues. CDR1 SEHNR and CDR2 FQNEAQ come from the germline V gene (reference sequence).

The chain links TRBV7-8 to TRBJ2-4; D is perhaps TRBD1 (7 bases). Germline V gene sequence: CDR1 SGHVS, CDR2 FQNEAQ. The CDR3 consists of 14 residues. V lost 6 bases, J lost 1 base, and 10 bases lay in between. CDR3 DNA sequence: TGTGCCAGCAGGGAGGGGGCGGCCAAAAACATTCAGTACTTC. It codes for CASREGAAKNIQYF. Full variable domain (remainder filled in from reference TRBV7-8 and TRBJ2-4): GAGVSQSPRYKVAKRGQDVALRCDPISGHVSLFWYQQALGQGPEFLTYFQNEAQLDKSGLPSDRFFAERPEGSVSTLKIQRTQQEDSAVYLCASREGAAKNIQYFGAGTRLSVL.

This rearrangement joins TRBV5-8 to TRBJ2-5, with D maybe TRBD1 (6 bases). V was cut by 2 bases and J by 5 bases, with 13 bases left in between. CDR1 is SGHTS, CDR2 YDEGEE, per germline. The CDR3 is 14 amino acids. Here the CDR3 DNA reads TGTGCCAGCAGCTTTAGGGGGAGTAGGGAGACCCAGTACTTC. Protein product: CASSFRGSRETQYF.

This clone was recorded only once. In DNA, the CDR3 is TGTGCCACCGGGGCGGGGGCGGTGGAGACCCAGTACTTC. Its protein product is CATGAGAVETQYF. The chain combines TRBV13 with TRBJ2-5; perhaps TRBD2 as D (7 bases). V gave up 10 bases and J gave up 5 bases, with 17 bases separating them. The CDR3 is 13 residues long. Germline CDR1 PRHDT, CDR2 FYEKMQ (reference sequence).

The chain couples TRBV6-2 or TRBV6-3 to TRBJ1-2; D remains ambiguous. This CDR3 is 13 amino acids long. Germline V lookup: CDR1 MNHEY, CDR2 SVGEGT. The ends were cut back, 10 bases at V and 8 bases at J, with 20 bases in the middle. In DNA form, the CDR3 reads TGTGCCACCAGCCTACGATCCCCGGGAGGCTACACCTTC. This sequence encodes CATSLRSPGGYTF.

The rearrangement uses TRBV4-2 and TRBJ1-5, with D possibly being TRBD1 (5 bases). Between the trimmed V and J ends, which lost 2 bases and 2 bases, there was a span of 10 bases. The CDR3 loop spans 15 amino acids. Per the germline V gene, CDR1 is LGHNA and CDR2 is YNFKEQ. The CDR3: CASSQPGGGNQPQHF. The CDR3 coding sequence is TGTGCCAGCAGCCAACCGGGGGGGGGCAATCAGCCCCAGCATTTT.

This rearrangement joins TRBV15 to TRBJ2-1; TRBD2 is a possible D gene (7 bases). CDR3 length: 16 amino acids. Trimming took 0 bases from V and 2 from J, leaving 11 bases between them. The V gene's germline CDR1 is LNHNV and CDR2 YYDKDF (reference sequence). This chain's CDR3 is CATSREEGGAYNEQFF. The DNA for the CDR3 is TGTGCCACCAGCAGAGAGGAAGGGGGGGCCTACAATGAGCAGTTCTTC.

V and J are TRBV18 and TRBJ1-2, with TRBD1 as a possible D gene (5 bases). CDR3 size: 17 residues. Trimming took off 6 bases at V and 8 bases at J, with 28 bases between the two ends. Germline-derived CDR1 and CDR2 are KGHSH and LQKENI. The CDR3 sequence is CASSPTLGGARREGYTF. DNA of the CDR3: TGTGCCAGCTCTCCAACCTTAGGTGGGGCGCGAAGAGAGGGCTACACCTTC.

The chain combines TRBV18 with TRBJ2-1, with 8 bases matching TRBD1. The CDR3 runs 15 residues. With V trimmed by 2 bases and J by 9 bases, 9 bases remained unmatched. Germline loops: CDR1 KGHSH, CDR2 LQKENI. CDR3 protein: CASSPTGQGVREQFF. The DNA of the CDR3 is TGTGCCAGCTCACCAACAGGACAGGGTGTTCGTGAGCAGTTCTTC. Full variable domain (rest looked up from reference TRBV18 and TRBJ2-1): NAGVMQNPRHLVRRRGQEARLRCSPMKGHSHVYWYRQLPEEGLKFMVYLQKENIIDESGMPKERFSAEFPKEGPSILRIQQVVRGDSAAYFCASSPTGQGVREQFFGPGTRLTVL.

The chain carries TRBV3-1 (or the pseudogene TRBV3-2) and TRBJ2-7; D uncertain. There are 13 residues in the CDR3. V lost 3 bases and J lost 7, with 13 bases in between. The germline gives CDR1 LGHDT, CDR2 YNNKEL (reference sequence). The CDR3 region is CASSHGSALEQYF. The CDR3 DNA sequence: TGTGCCAGCAGCCACGGTAGTGCTTTGGAGCAGTACTTC.

The chain combines TRBV28 with TRBJ1-2; 7 bases agree with TRBD1. V was clipped by 6 bases and J by 4 bases; unmatched bases: 11. CDR3 length equals 15 residues. Germline V gene data show CDR1 as MDHEN and CDR2 as SYDVKM. The CDR3 reads CASRVTGAVSYGYTF. In DNA, the CDR3 is TGTGCCAGCAGAGTAACAGGGGCGGTGAGCTATGGCTACACCTTC.

The chain combines TRBV7-3 with TRBJ2-7, with 8 positions matching TRBD1. Germline values: CDR1 SGHTA, CDR2 FQGTGA. The CDR3 totals 15 residues. With 5 bases clipped from V and 2 bases from J, the junction kept 8 bases outside the gene matches. CDR3 loop: CASSPQGARAYEQYF. The CDR3 DNA reads TGTGCCAGCAGCCCCCAGGGGGCACGGGCCTACGAGCAGTACTTC.

The chain joins TRBV5-5 to TRBJ1-1; D gene uncertain. Germline assignment: CDR1 SGHKS and CDR2 YYEKEE (reference sequence). V was clipped by 5 bases and J by 1 base, with 18 bases between them. The length of the CDR3 is 16 residues. CDR3 protein: CASSEQPGGRNTEAFF. The CDR3 nucleotides read TGTGCCAGCAGTGAACAACCGGGAGGAAGGAACACTGAAGCTTTCTTT. The full variable domain, with the rest looked up from reference TRBV5-5 and TRBJ1-1, is DAGVTQSPTHLIKTRGQQVTLRCSPISGHKSVSWYQQVLGQGPQFIFQYYEKEERGRGNFPDRFSARQFPNYSSELNVNALLLGDSALYLCASSEQPGGRNTEAFFGQGTRLTVV.

The chain has TRBV19 and TRBJ1-5, with D perhaps TRBD1 (6 bases). Germline CDR1 reads LNHDA; CDR2 reads SQIVND (reference sequence). Between the trimmed V and J ends, which lost 6 bases and 4 bases, there was a span of 10 bases. The CDR3 totals 13 residues. Here the CDR3 reads CASRPTGNQPQHF. CDR3 DNA: TGTGCCAGTAGACCGACAGGAAATCAGCCCCAGCATTTT.

The V gene is TRBV30, the J gene TRBJ2-1; a possible D gene is TRBD1 (5 bases). Trimming removed 1 base at V and 5 bases at J, with 15 bases between. There are 15 residues in the CDR3. Germline CDR1 GTSNPN, CDR2 SVGIG (reference sequence). The CDR3 is CAWSEGWQDNNEQFF. The DNA of the CDR3 is TGTGCCTGGAGTGAGGGTTGGCAGGACAACAATGAGCAGTTCTTC.

The gene calls are TRBV3-1 (or the pseudogene TRBV3-2) and TRBJ1-2; no definite D call. The CDR3 spans 13 residues. V was pared by 4 bases and J by 0 bases, with 6 bases between. Germline V gives CDR1 LGHDT, CDR2 YNNKEL (reference sequence). CDR3 in DNA: TGTGCCAGCAGCCTCGGGACTAACTATGGCTACACCTTC. It is translated as CASSLGTNYGYTF.

This chain uses TRBV30 with TRBJ2-7; 13 bases align to TRBD2. The V segment lost 6 bases and the J segment 0 bases; nucleotides outside the gene matches: 8. CDR1 is GTSNPN and CDR2 is SVGIG in the germline V gene (reference sequence). The CDR3 has 16 amino acids. For the CDR3, the DNA is TGTGCCTGCCGGGGGACTAGCGGGGCCGACTCCTACGAGCAGTACTTC. Protein: CACRGTSGADSYEQYF.

The rearrangement links TRBV6-5 to TRBJ2-6; D gene uncertain. The length of the CDR3 is 16 residues. Trimming stripped 0 bases from V and 1 base from J, with 7 bases between. CDR1 and CDR2 from the germline V gene are MNHEY and SVGAGI. The CDR3 region has the DNA TGTGCCAGCAGTTACTCGAAGCCATCTGGGGCCAACGTCCTGACTTTC. Translation gives CASSYSKPSGANVLTF.

The V call is TRBV15, the J call TRBJ1-6; no firm D call. Trimming removed 1 base from V and 12 bases from J, with 19 bases in between. Germline values: CDR1 LNHNV, CDR2 YYDKDF (reference sequence). This CDR3 has 16 residues. The CDR3 is CATSRGHSGGREPLHF. As DNA, the CDR3 is TGTGCCACCAGCAGAGGGCACAGTGGAGGGAGAGAACCCCTCCACTTT.

This clone showed up just once. The chain recombines TRBV30 with TRBJ1-1, with a tentative D call TRBD1 (6 bases). V dropped 3 bases and J dropped 3 bases, with 20 bases sitting between them. The germline gives CDR1 GTSNPN, CDR2 SVGIG (reference sequence). The CDR3 spans 16 residues. CDR3 loop: CAWSAPGRGSDTEAFF. The CDR3 coding sequence is TGTGCCTGGAGCGCGCCAGGCAGGGGCTCGGACACTGAAGCTTTCTTT.

This sequence joins TRBV6-1 and TRBJ2-5; D remains unclear. Germline CDR1 MNHNS, CDR2 SASEGT. This CDR3 spans 12 amino acids. The ends were cut back, 3 bases at V and 2 bases at J, with 4 bases in the middle. CDR3 residues: CASSDRQETQYF. DNA for the CDR3: TGTGCCAGCAGTGACAGACAAGAGACCCAGTACTTC.

The V gene is TRBV6-5, the J gene TRBJ1-1; D possibly corresponds to TRBD1 (5 bases). Germline values: CDR1 MNHEY, CDR2 SVGAGI. Trimming stripped 6 bases from V and 2 bases from J, with 13 bases between. This CDR3 has 14 residues. CDR3 in amino acids: CASRPTWTNTEAFF. CDR3 DNA: TGTGCCAGCAGACCCACGTGGACAAACACTGAAGCTTTCTTT.

The V and J genes are TRBV11-3 and TRBJ2-1; 7 positions agree with TRBD2. The V gene's germline CDR1 is SGHNT and CDR2 YENEEA. This CDR3 is built from 14 residues. The junction had 11 bases not matched to a gene; V was cut back by 0 bases and J by 15 bases. CDR3: CASSLEHTSARPFF. CDR3 sequence (DNA): TGTGCCAGCAGCTTAGAACACACTAGCGCGAGGCCGTTCTTC.

The chain is built from TRBV6-5 and TRBJ2-3; TRBD1 aligns across 11 bases. CDR1 is MNHEY and CDR2 is SVGAGI in the germline V gene. CDR3 length equals 14 residues. J gave up 5 bases and V 11 bases, and 9 bases lay outside the gene matches. The DNA for the CDR3 is TGTGCCGGCTCTGGACAGGGGGCAAGAGATACGCAGTATTTT. As protein: CAGSGQGARDTQYF.

The chain is built from TRBV7-9 and TRBJ1-6; D possibly corresponds to TRBD1 (5 bases). Germline loops: CDR1 SEHNR, CDR2 FQNEAQ (reference sequence). The CDR3 loop spans 16 amino acids. Between the trimmed V and J ends, which lost 5 bases and 0 bases, there was a span of 11 bases. CDR3 sequence (DNA): TGTGCCAGCAGCCGGGGGTCGGGCTCCTATAATTCACCCCTCCACTTT. As protein: CASSRGSGSYNSPLHF.

The chain joins TRBV4-1 to TRBJ1-6, with 12 bases matching TRBD1. The CDR3 sequence is 16 residues long. With V trimmed by 3 bases and J by 11 bases, 8 bases remained unmatched. Germline V gives CDR1 MGHRA, CDR2 YSYEKL. CDR3 DNA: TGCGCCAGCAGCCAGGGGGACAGGGGGCAGTGGACACCCCTCCACTTT. Residues: CASSQGDRGQWTPLHF.